Listed here is a single T cell receptor beta chain. The antigen remains undetermined. The team produced cDNA through 5'RACE using 10-nucleotide random UMIs. The authors obtained over 170 million TCR-beta sequences from 15-18 subjects per sequencing run. In TCRdb, the 5' RACE reads were re-called with MiXCR into one record per CDR3 protein. This table has more than 50,000 distinct CDR3 sequences, approximately 25% appearing once. The time point: technical triplicate 2. This record comes from a study of neurological immune-mediated disorders. Study results and caveats: Private repertoires in all groups were suggested by the finding that expanded clones across subjects shared no CDR3 amino acid sequences.

V was clipped by 4 bases and J by 6 bases; unmatched bases: 4. CDR1 and CDR2 from the germline V gene are ENHRY and SYGVKD. CDR3 length: 15 amino acids. This TCR came from a man aged 55 to 70 with HTLV-1-associated myelopathy (HAM/TSP). Sequencing used PBMCs. The rearrangement uses TRBV10-3 and TRBJ2-1, with 12 bases aligning to TRBD2. This CDR3 reads CAISGTSGISNEQFF. CDR3 nucleotides: TGTGCCATCAGTGGGACTAGCGGGATCTCCAATGAGCAGTTCTTC.